The subject of this entry is one T cell receptor beta chain. This specimen comes from a study of blood T cell repertoires in COVID-19. In the study overall: Sites in the United States, Italy and Spain provided acute and convalescent COVID-19 samples. Sample material is recorded as cDNA or gDNA derived from T cells, B-cell-depleted T cells, or PBMCs.

The authors' processing: How many nucleated cells were present was estimated from reference gene primer amplification. Only in-frame clones appear in the TCRdb table, and some are missing; sequencing was by immunoSEQ multiplex PCR. V and J calls and clone size are those listed in that table; D and trimming were worked out from the DNA. This sample yields about 240,000 clones, of which around 87% are seen a single time; 6% to 9% belongs to the top ten. Input material: peripheral blood. This TCR was recovered from a man aged 60 to 69 who had recovered from COVID-19.

CDR3 nucleotides: TGTGCCAGCAGCGTAGGAGGGACAGGGAACACCGGGGAGCTGTTTTTT. Protein sequence: CASSVGGTGNTGELFF. The chain recombines TRBV9 with TRBJ2-2; TRBD1 matches 8 bases. Unmatched junction bases numbered 2, after V lost 0 bases and J lost 1 base. This CDR3 contains 16 residues. The germline gives CDR1 SGDLS, CDR2 YYNGEE.